The rows below give T cell receptor beta chains drawn from one sample of a study of blood T cell repertoires in COVID-19. Assay used: immunoSEQ multiplex PCR; TCRdb lists only in-frame clones, some missing. Among 300,000 or so clones listed, 90% were seen once. The specimen sequenced was peripheral blood. The receptors come from a woman aged 40 to 50 with acute or convalescent COVID-19. Both conserved end residues are part of each CDR3. The D gene is left open where the match is weak. Clone size is shown for a subset of rows, as once, few, many or a class of expanded clone.

TRBD2 | TRBJ2-5 | TRBV12-3/TRBV12-4 | . | TGTGCCAGCAGCTCATTGGGGGGGGAGACCCAGTACTTC | CASSSLGGETQYF
. | TRBJ2-2 | TRBV4-1 | . | TGCGCCAGCAGCCATTCGGGGAACACCGGGGAGCTGTTTTTT | CASSHSGNTGELFF
. | TRBJ2-1 | TRBV20-1 | . | TGCAGCTACTATCGGAATGAGCAGTTCTTC | CSYYRNEQFF
TRBD2 | TRBJ2-5 | TRBV4-1 | . | TGCGCCAGCAGCCAAGATCCCCCAGCGGGGGGGCGTGAGACCCAGTACTTC | CASSQDPPAGGRETQYF
. | TRBJ1-2 | TRBV18 | . | TGTGCCAGCTCACCACCGACTGGTGGCTACACCTTC | CASSPPTGGYTF
. | TRBJ1-6 | TRBV6-2/TRBV6-3 | . | TGTGCCAGCAGTTACGGCGGCATCCCGGCCCTCCACTTT | CASSYGGIPALHF
TRBD2 | TRBJ2-3 | TRBV18 | once | TGTGCCAGCTCACCGGGACTAGCGGGGTCCACAGATACGCAGTATTTT | CASSPGLAGSTDTQYF
TRBD1 | TRBJ1-4 | TRBV28 | . | TGTGCCAGCAGTCCCGGGACAGGGTACGAAAAACTGTTTTTT | CASSPGTGYEKLFF
TRBD1 | TRBJ2-2 | TRBV2 | . | TGTGCCAGCCTAGTGGGACAGACCGGGGAGCTGTTTTTT | CASLVGQTGELFF
. | TRBJ2-1 | TRBV7-2 | once | TGTGCCAGCAGCTTGAACGGGGGCTCCTACAATGAGCAGTTCTTC | CASSLNGGSYNEQFF
. | TRBJ2-5 | TRBV11-2 | . | TGTGCCAGCAGCGCCCGACTAGGCCAAGAGACCCAGTACTTC | CASSARLGQETQYF
TRBD1 | TRBJ2-1 | TRBV5-6 | few | TGTGCCAGCAGCTTGGTATACAGGGGCTCCTACAATGAGCAGTTCTTC | CASSLVYRGSYNEQFF
TRBD1 | TRBJ1-4 | TRBV5-1 | . | TGCGCCAGCAGCTCTGGACAGGGGGCTGCTAATGAAAAACTGTTTTTT | CASSSGQGAANEKLFF
. | TRBJ2-3 | TRBV24-1 | . | TGTGCCACCAGTGAGTACGGAGATACGCAGTATTTT | CATSEYGDTQYF
TRBD2 | TRBJ2-1 | TRBV5-4 | many | TGTGCCAGCCTCGGGGGGACCGTAAACAATGAGCAGTTCTTC | CASLGGTVNNEQFF
. | TRBJ1-5 | TRBV12-1 | few | TGTGCCAGCAGCCGTTACTTCAGGGGGCCTTGCAATCAGCCCCAGCATTTT | CASSRYFRGPCNQPQHF
. | TRBJ1-3 | TRBV9 | . | TGTGCCAGCAGCGTAGTCCCGGGGGGCTCTGGAAACACCATATATTTT | CASSVVPGGSGNTIYF
. | TRBJ1-2 | TRBV5-6 | . | TGTGCCAGCAGCCCCCCCAGGAGGCCCGTTGTTGGCTACACCTTC | CASSPPRRPVVGYTF
. | TRBJ1-2 | TRBV19 | . | TGTGCCAGTAGTGTACAACGCGGGAGGGCGGTTAACTATGGCTACACCTTC | CASSVQRGRAVNYGYTF
TRBD2 | TRBJ2-1 | TRBV6-1 | . | TGTGCCAGCAGTGGGAGACTAGCCGGGTCCTACAATGAGCAGTTCTTC | CASSGRLAGSYNEQFF
. | TRBJ2-3 | TRBV20-1 | . | TGCAGTGCCCTATCAGATACGCAGTATTTT | CSALSDTQYF
. | TRBJ1-4 | TRBV6-6 | . | TGTGCCAGCAGTTCCCGACCTGGGAGTGGGGAAAAACTGTTTTTT | CASSSRPGSGEKLFF
. | TRBJ1-2 | TRBV2 | . | TGTGCCAGCAGTGACTCCGGGGGTAACTATGGCTACACCTTC | CASSDSGGNYGYTF
TRBD2 | TRBJ2-2 | TRBV5-8 | . | TGTGCCAGCAGGCGGACCGGGACTAGCGTGAGGGGCACCGGGGAGCTGTTTTTT | CASRRTGTSVRGTGELFF
TRBD1 | TRBJ2-3 | TRBV19 | . | TGTGCCAGTAGTATAGACAGGGGGACAGATACGCAGTATTTT | CASSIDRGTDTQYF
. | TRBJ1-1 | TRBV2 | . | TGTGCCATCGGAGGAGGCGGGGCGCAAGTCATGAACACTGAAGCTTTCTTT | CAIGGGGAQVMNTEAFF
TRBD2 | TRBJ2-3 | TRBV3-1/TRBV3-2 | once | TGTGCCAGCAGCCTGGGACTAGCGGGGGGCAACACAGATACGCAGTATTTT | CASSLGLAGGNTDTQYF
TRBD1 | TRBJ1-1 | TRBV19 | once | TGTGCCAGTAGTACCCAGGGGGGCCACACTGAAGCTTTCTTT | CASSTQGGHTEAFF
. | TRBJ2-2 | TRBV11-2 | . | TGTGCCAGCAGCTTAGAAGGGCAGGGGCGCGGCAACACCGGGGAGCTGTTTTTT | CASSLEGQGRGNTGELFF
. | TRBJ1-2 | TRBV6-2/TRBV6-3 | . | TGTGCCAGCATCCCATTATCCGACAGGACCTATGGCTACACCTTC | CASIPLSDRTYGYTF
TRBD1 | TRBJ1-1 | TRBV11-2 | few | TGTGCCAGCAGCTTTCATTTGGACAGGGGACCTGAAGCTTTCTTT | CASSFHLDRGPEAFF
. | TRBJ1-1 | TRBV29-1 | . | TGCAGCGTTGCCCAGGGGACGGGGACCACTGAAGCTTTCTTT | CSVAQGTGTTEAFF
TRBD1 | TRBJ1-2 | TRBV18 | . | TGTGCCAGCTCACTGCGGGACAGGGGATATGGCTACACCTTC | CASSLRDRGYGYTF
. | TRBJ1-5 | TRBV12-3/TRBV12-4 | . | TGTGCCAGCAGTTTAACGGGTAATCAGCCCCAGCATTTT | CASSLTGNQPQHF
. | TRBJ1-2 | TRBV6-2/TRBV6-3 | . | TGTGCCAGCAGCCCCGGGAGTTCCTATGGCTACACCTTC | CASSPGSSYGYTF
. | TRBJ1-2 | TRBV29-1 | . | TGCAGCGTTGAAGACTGGAGGGGCTACACCTTC | CSVEDWRGYTF
TRBD1 | TRBJ1-1 | TRBV5-1 | . | TGCGCCAGCAGCTTGGCCGGGACAGGGGGCCGACTTGTTCAGAACACTGAAGCTTTCTTT | CASSLAGTGGRLVQNTEAFF
TRBD1 | TRBJ1-2 | TRBV24-1 | . | TGTGCCACCAGTGATCCGACAGGGACCTATGGCTACACCTTC | CATSDPTGTYGYTF
TRBD1 | TRBJ1-2 | TRBV29-1 | . | TGCAGCGTTGATGTAAAGGGGACAGACTATGGCTACACCTTC | CSVDVKGTDYGYTF
. | TRBJ1-2 | TRBV4-2 | . | TGTGCCAGCAGCCCTCACAGGAACTATGGCTACACCTTC | CASSPHRNYGYTF
. | TRBJ2-1 | TRBV12-3/TRBV12-4 | . | TGTGCCACCCTACTTGGTGAGCAGTTCTTC | CATLLGEQFF
. | TRBJ1-5 | TRBV7-2 | once | TGTGCCAGCAGCTTAGACAGCCGATATAGCAATCAGCCCCAGCATTTT | CASSLDSRYSNQPQHF
TRBD2 | TRBJ2-2 | TRBV15 | . | TGTGCCACCAGCAGACGGATAGCGGGGTTGGACACCGGGGAGCTGTTTTTT | CATSRRIAGLDTGELFF
TRBD1 | TRBJ1-6 | TRBV5-4 | . | TGTGCCAGCAGCTCGAAGGGGGCTCGGCGAATCTATAATTCACCCCTCCACTTT | CASSSKGARRIYNSPLHF
. | TRBJ1-5 | TRBV10-2 | . | TGCGCCAGCAGTGTCGGAGGAGATCAGCCCCAGCATTTT | CASSVGGDQPQHF
TRBD1 | TRBJ2-2 | TRBV5-1 | . | TGCGCCAGCAGCTTTCCGGACAGGGACACCGGGGAGCTGTTTTTT | CASSFPDRDTGELFF
. | TRBJ2-1 | TRBV30 | . | TGTGCCTGGAGTAGTGGGACCCAGGGGACTGAGCAGTTCTTC | CAWSSGTQGTEQFF
. | TRBJ2-2 | TRBV9 | . | TGTGCCAGCCGCAGTGCACACCCCAACACCGGGGAGCTGTTTTTT | CASRSAHPNTGELFF
TRBD1 | TRBJ1-1 | TRBV7-2 | once | TGTGCCAGCAGCTTGAAGACAGGGGTCGCTGAAGCTTTCTTT | CASSLKTGVAEAFF
. | TRBJ2-5 | TRBV30 | . | TGTGCCTGGGGGAGGTCTCAAGAGACCCAGTACTTC | CAWGRSQETQYF
. | TRBJ1-5 | TRBV6-1 | . | TGTGCCAGCAGTGAAGCGTGGCCAGGGCAGCCCCAGCATTTT | CASSEAWPGQPQHF
TRBD1 | TRBJ2-3 | TRBV7-3 | . | TGTGCCAGCAGCTTAGGCCCGGGACAGGGTATAGATACGCAGTATTTT | CASSLGPGQGIDTQYF
TRBD2 | TRBJ2-1 | TRBV9 | . | TGTGCCAGCAGCGTAGGGAGCGGGGGCTACAATGAGCAGTTCTTC | CASSVGSGGYNEQFF